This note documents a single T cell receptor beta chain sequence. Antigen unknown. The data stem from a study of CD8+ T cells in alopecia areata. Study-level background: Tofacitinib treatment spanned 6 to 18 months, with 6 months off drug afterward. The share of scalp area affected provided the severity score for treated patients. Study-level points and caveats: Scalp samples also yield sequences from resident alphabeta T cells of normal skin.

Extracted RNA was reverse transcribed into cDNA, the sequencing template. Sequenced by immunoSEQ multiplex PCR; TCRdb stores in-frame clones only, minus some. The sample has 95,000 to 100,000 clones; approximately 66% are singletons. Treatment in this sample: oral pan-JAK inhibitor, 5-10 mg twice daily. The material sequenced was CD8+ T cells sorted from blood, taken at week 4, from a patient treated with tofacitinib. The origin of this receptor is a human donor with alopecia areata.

DNA for the CDR3: TGTGCCAGCAGCGTCAGCGGGACTCAACTCCTGGGGGAGACCCAGTACTTC. This sequence encodes CASSVSGTQLLGETQYF. This chain uses TRBV9 with TRBJ2-5, with TRBD2 matching 7 bases. The CDR3 runs to 17 residues. Trimming took 2 bases from V and 5 from J; bases not matched to a gene: 15. Germline CDR1 reads SGDLS; CDR2 reads YYNGEE.